This TCR beta chain is from a study of identical twins. Study-level findings and limits: Beta out-of-frame twin sharing showed a weaker excess. Out-of-frame alpha sequences shared by twins showed excess low generation probability. For monozygotic twins, models underestimated out-of-frame TCR alpha sharing.

This clonotype was detected a few times. Its cognate antigen is unknown. cDNA molecules carried unique molecular identifiers, and template switching added a universal primer site. Each CDR3 protein gets one entry after TCRdb re-called the 5' RACE reads with MiXCR. Among roughly 700,000 distinct CDR3 sequences listed, 8.6% were seen once. The same data also contributed to another study, on yellow fever vaccine responses in identical twins.

The sequenced sample consisted of PBMCs. The receptor was isolated from a woman younger than 30 in good health.

The CDR3 spells CSARPLADLFNEQFF. The CDR3 DNA follows: TGCAGTGCTAGACCACTAGCGGACCTTTTCAATGAGCAGTTCTTC. This sequence joins TRBV20-1 and TRBJ2-1, with 8 nucleotides matching TRBD2. Per the germline V gene, CDR1 is DFQATT and CDR2 is SNEGSKA (reference sequence). This CDR3 has 15 residues. The junction had 9 bases not matched to a gene; V was cut back by 2 bases and J by 6 bases.